The T cell receptor beta chain under discussion was sequenced for a study of blood T cell repertoires in COVID-19. Study information: Specimens from acute and convalescent COVID-19 originated in the United States, Italy and Spain. Nucleic acid was either cDNA or gDNA, and it came from T cells, B-cell-depleted T cells, or PBMCs.

The table lists this clone with a count of one. This CDR3 contains 12 residues. CDR1 and CDR2 from the germline V gene are MNHNY and SVGAGI (reference sequence). V was clipped by 7 bases and J by 7 bases, with 8 bases between them. The authors' processing: Estimated nucleated cell counts came from reference gene primer amplification. TCRdb's table, derived via immunoSEQ multiplex PCR, lists solely in-frame clones and lacks some. The V and J calls and the clone size are those of that table, but D and trimming were determined from the DNA. The data contain 63,000 or so clones, 82% of them singletons. The origin of this receptor is a man older than 75 with active COVID-19. V usage is TRBV6-6 and J usage is TRBJ1-6, with no clear D. The sequenced sample was peripheral blood. CDR3 protein: CASMSRNSPLHF. CDR3 bases: TGTGCCAGCATGTCGAGGAATTCACCCCTCCACTTT.